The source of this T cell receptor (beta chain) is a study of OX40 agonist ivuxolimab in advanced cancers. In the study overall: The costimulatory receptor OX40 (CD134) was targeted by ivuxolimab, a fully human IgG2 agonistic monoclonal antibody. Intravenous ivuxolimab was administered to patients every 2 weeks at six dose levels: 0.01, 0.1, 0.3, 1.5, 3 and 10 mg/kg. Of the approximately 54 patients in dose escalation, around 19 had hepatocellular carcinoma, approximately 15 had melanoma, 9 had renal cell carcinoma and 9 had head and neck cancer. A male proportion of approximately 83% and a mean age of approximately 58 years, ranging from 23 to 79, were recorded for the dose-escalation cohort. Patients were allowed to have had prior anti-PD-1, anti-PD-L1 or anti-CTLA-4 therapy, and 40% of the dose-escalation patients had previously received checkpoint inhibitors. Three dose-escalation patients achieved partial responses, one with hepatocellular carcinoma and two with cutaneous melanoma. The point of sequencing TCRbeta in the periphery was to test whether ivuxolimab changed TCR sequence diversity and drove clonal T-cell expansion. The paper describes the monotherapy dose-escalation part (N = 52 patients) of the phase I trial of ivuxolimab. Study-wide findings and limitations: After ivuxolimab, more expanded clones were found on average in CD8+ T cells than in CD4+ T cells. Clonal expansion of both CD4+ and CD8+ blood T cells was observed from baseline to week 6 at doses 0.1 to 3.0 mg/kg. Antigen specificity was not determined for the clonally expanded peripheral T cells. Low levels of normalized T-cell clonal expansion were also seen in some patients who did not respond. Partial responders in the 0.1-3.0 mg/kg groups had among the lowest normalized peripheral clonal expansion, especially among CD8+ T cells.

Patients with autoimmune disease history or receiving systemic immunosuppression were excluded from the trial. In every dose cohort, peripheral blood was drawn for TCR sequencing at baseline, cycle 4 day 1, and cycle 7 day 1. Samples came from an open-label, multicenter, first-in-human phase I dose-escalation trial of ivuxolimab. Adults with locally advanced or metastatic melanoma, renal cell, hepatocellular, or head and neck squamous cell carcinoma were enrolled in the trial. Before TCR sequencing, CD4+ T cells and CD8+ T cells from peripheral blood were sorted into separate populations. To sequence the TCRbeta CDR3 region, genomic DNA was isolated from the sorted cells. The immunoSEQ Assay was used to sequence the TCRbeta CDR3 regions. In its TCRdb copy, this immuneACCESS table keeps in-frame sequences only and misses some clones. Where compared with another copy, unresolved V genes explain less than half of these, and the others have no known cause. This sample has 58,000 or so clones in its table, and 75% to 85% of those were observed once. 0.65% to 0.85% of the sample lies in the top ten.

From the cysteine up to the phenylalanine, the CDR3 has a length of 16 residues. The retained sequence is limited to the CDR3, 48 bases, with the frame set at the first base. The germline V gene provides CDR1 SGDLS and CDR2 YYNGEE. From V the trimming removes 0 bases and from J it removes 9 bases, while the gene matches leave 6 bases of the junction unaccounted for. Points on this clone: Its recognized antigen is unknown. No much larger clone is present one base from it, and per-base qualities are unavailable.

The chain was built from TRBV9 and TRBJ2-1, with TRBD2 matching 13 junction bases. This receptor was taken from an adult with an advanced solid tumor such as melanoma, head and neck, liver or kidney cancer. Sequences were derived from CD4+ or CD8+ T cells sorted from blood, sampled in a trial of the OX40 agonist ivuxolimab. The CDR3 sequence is CASSVGGLAGVGEQFF. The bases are TGTGCCAGCAGCGTAGGAGGACTAGCGGGAGTTGGTGAGCAGTTCTTC.